Each of the 3 T cell receptor beta chains below was sequenced from the same sample in a study of vaccination effects on CD4 cells after COVID-19. Repertoires were generated with immunoSEQ multiplex PCR, while TCRdb's copy carries only in-frame clones and drops some. This table has around 69,000 clones, around 79% appearing once. Between days 10 and 11 of culture, CD4+ T cells were separated out. Vaccination of participants consisted of two doses of either the BNT162b2 or mRNA-1273 vaccine. These receptors have no known antigen. This specimen was CD4+ T cells from PBMCs cultured without peptide, taken after COVID-19 vaccination. The receptor set was obtained from a human donor who received a COVID-19 vaccine.

The chain combines TRBV24-1 with TRBJ1-2; D not certain. The V end was cut by 10 bases, the J end by 0 bases, with 11 bases between. The V gene's germline CDR1 is KGHDR and CDR2 SFDVKD. The CDR3 consists of 13 residues. CDR3 sequence: CATSTAPNYGYTF. The CDR3 DNA is TGTGCCACAAGTACAGCTCCTAACTATGGCTACACCTTC.

The V gene is TRBV2, the J gene TRBJ1-6, with D unclear. The CDR3 runs to 13 residues. Trimming shortened V by 4 bases and J by 4 bases, and 5 bases separated the two germline ends. Germline loops: CDR1 SNHLY, CDR2 FYNNEI. The CDR3 DNA reads TGTGCCAGCAGTGTAAATTATAATTCACCCCTCCACTTT. It yields the protein CASSVNYNSPLHF.

Here the CDR3 DNA reads TGTGCCAGCAGCTTTCTAGGACAGGGGGCGAACGAGCAGTACGTC. This sequence encodes CASSFLGQGANEQYV. This chain uses TRBV5-5 with TRBJ2-7, with 11 bases identical to TRBD1. Germline loops: CDR1 SGHKS, CDR2 YYEKEE (reference sequence). There are 15 residues in the CDR3. Germline trimming cut 2 bases from V and 5 bases from J; bases unmatched to any gene: 6.